A single sample is the source of the 15 T cell receptor beta chains below, sequenced in a study of identical twins. Using its own MiXCR run on the 5' RACE reads, TCRdb lists one record per CDR3 protein. The sample contains around 140,000 distinct CDR3 sequences, around 3.6% of which appear only once. Sequencing was done on a sample of memory T cells sorted from blood. These receptors originate from a man aged 18 to 29 in good health.

This clonotype was observed many times. The rearrangement joins TRBV6-1 to TRBJ1-5, with 7 bases identical to TRBD1. After removal of 6 bases from V and 3 bases from J, the junction contained 11 bases not matched to a gene. The CDR3 length is 16 residues. Germline CDR1 reads MNHNS; CDR2 reads SASEGT. The chain's CDR3 is CASSITGTAYNQPQHF. The CDR3 nucleotides read TGTGCCAGCAGCATAACCGGGACAGCTTACAATCAGCCCCAGCATTTT.

The chain combines TRBV7-2 with TRBJ1-5, with D unclear. The CDR3 has 15 residues. Trimming shortened V by 3 bases and J by 2 bases, and 11 bases separated the two germline ends. Germline assignment: CDR1 SGHTA and CDR2 FQGNSA. The CDR3: CASSFSGPGNQPQHF. The CDR3 coding sequence is TGTGCCAGCAGCTTTTCCGGACCGGGCAATCAGCCCCAGCATTTT.

The sample holds many counts of this clonotype. One end of the junction varies from germline; a read error may be responsible. The V call is TRBV5-1, the J call TRBJ2-4, with D possibly being TRBD1 or TRBD2 (5 bases each). Germline CDR1 reads SGHRS; CDR2 reads YFSETQ. This CDR3 is 14 amino acids long. The CDR3 nucleotides read TGCGCCAGCAGCAACGGAGGTTTCGACAGTCCCCAGGACTTC. This codes for CASSNGGFDSPQDF.

This clonotype was detected ten times or more. The chain recombines TRBV7-9 with TRBJ2-7, with unresolved D. Trimming stripped 5 bases from V and 4 bases from J, with 12 bases between. Per the germline V gene, CDR1 is SEHNR and CDR2 is FQNEAQ (reference sequence). The CDR3 is 13 residues long. CDR3 nucleotides: TGTGCCAGCAGCGGACGACGGATTTACGAGCAGTACTTC. This sequence encodes CASSGRRIYEQYF.

In its sample, this clonotype was seen many times. The V call is TRBV11-2, the J call TRBJ2-7; 11 bases match TRBD2. V trimming: 5 bases; J trimming: 0 bases; junction bases outside the gene matches: 15. This CDR3 is 19 amino acids long. The germline V gene encodes CDR1 SGHAT and CDR2 FQNNGV. For the CDR3, the DNA is TGTGCCAGCAGCCTCCGACAGAATCTAGCGGGAGGCCCCTCCTACGAGCAGTACTTC. Amino acids: CASSLRQNLAGGPSYEQYF. The full variable domain, rest sourced from reference TRBV11-2 and TRBJ2-7, is EAGVAQSPRYKIIEKRQSVAFWCNPISGHATLYWYQQILGQGPKLLIQFQNNGVVDDSQLPKDRFSAERLKGVDSTLKIQPAKLEDSAVYLCASSLRQNLAGGPSYEQYFGPGTRLTVT.

The J gene is TRBJ2-4, the V gene TRBV9; 7 nucleotides line up with TRBD2. The CDR3 contains 13 residues. V lost 4 bases and J lost 7; bases outside the gene matches: 5. CDR1 and CDR2 (germline): SGDLS, YYNGEE. CDR3 sequence: CASSPYSGNIQYF. The DNA of the CDR3 is TGTGCCAGCAGCCCATATAGCGGGAACATTCAGTACTTC.

Many counts were recorded for this clonotype. The V gene is TRBV24-1, the J gene TRBJ2-5; D remains unclear. The CDR3 is 14 residues long. Germline V gene lookup returns CDR1 KGHDR and CDR2 SFDVKD. V lost 3 bases to trimming and J lost 5 bases, with 12 bases between them. The DNA for the CDR3 is TGTGCCACCAGTGATCCCCGGAGTGGGGAGACCCAGTACTTC. Translating gives CATSDPRSGETQYF.

There are many counts of this clonotype. This sequence joins TRBV5-6 and TRBJ2-2; a possible D gene is TRBD1 (5 bases). The CDR3 has 16 amino acids. V dropped 0 bases and J dropped 3 bases, with 12 bases sitting between them. CDR1 is SGHDT, CDR2 YYEEEE, per germline. The CDR3 region has the DNA TGTGCCAGCAGCTTGGCCGCCAGGGCGGACACCGGGGAGCTGTTTTTT. It translates to CASSLAARADTGELFF.

This clonotype was counted at least ten times. V is TRBV7-7 and J is TRBJ2-5, with TRBD2 as a possible D gene (6 bases). The CDR3 contains 14 residues. Germline V lookup: CDR1 SSHAT, CDR2 FNYEAQ (reference sequence). The germline V and J ends were trimmed by 7 bases and 2 bases, with 14 bases remaining between them. The CDR3 is CASNPGTSQETQYF. In DNA, the CDR3 is TGTGCCAGCAACCCGGGGACTTCTCAAGAGACCCAGTACTTC.

This clonotype appeared many times. The chain has TRBV27 and TRBJ2-1; 8 positions match TRBD1. CDR1 is MNHEY and CDR2 is SMNVEV in the germline V gene (reference sequence). Losses at the gene ends were 6 bases for V and 2 bases for J; bases not matched to a gene: 6. This CDR3 comprises 15 residues. In nucleotides, the CDR3 is TGTGCCAGCAGGGTCGGACAGGGCCCCTACAATGAGCAGTTCTTC. It translates to CASRVGQGPYNEQFF.

This clonotype was seen repeatedly, ten times or more. This chain connects TRBV6-5 to TRBJ2-7; D ambiguous. Germline V gene sequence: CDR1 MNHEY, CDR2 SVGAGI. V gave up 2 bases and J gave up 7 bases, with 0 bases separating them. The CDR3 length is 9 residues. The CDR3 here is CASSYEQYV. CDR3 coding DNA: TGTGCCAGCAGTTACGAGCAGTACGTC.

This clonotype was recorded at least ten times. Its ends do not fully match the called genes, so a read error is possible. The rearrangement links TRBV18 to TRBJ2-2; D is uncertain. This CDR3 contains 12 residues. Germline CDR1 is KGHSH and CDR2 is LQKENI. CDR3 sequence (DNA): TGTGCCAGCTCACCGAACTCCGGGGAGCTGTTTTTT. Its protein is CASSPNSGELFF. The full variable domain, completed using reference TRBV18 and TRBJ2-2, is NAGVMQNPRHLVRRRGQEARLRCSPMKGHSHVYWYRQLPEEGLKFMVYLQKENIIDESGMPKERFSAEFPKEGPSILRIQQVVRGDSAAYFCASSPNSGELFFGEGSRLTVL.

The chain uses TRBV2 and TRBJ1-6, with unresolved D. Germline CDR1 reads SNHLY; CDR2 reads FYNNEI. Between the trimmed V and J ends, which lost 1 base and 7 bases, there was a span of 11 bases. The CDR3 sequence is 15 residues long. The CDR3 DNA reads TGTGCCAGCAGTGAAGGTGGGGTTCGGAATTCACCCCTCCACTTT. Its protein product is CASSEGGVRNSPLHF.

This clonotype has a count of ten or more. The J gene is TRBJ1-1, the V gene TRBV5-5; unclear D gene. From germline, CDR1 is SGHKS and CDR2 YYEKEE (reference sequence). This CDR3 has 12 amino acids. Trimming pared 1 base from V and 7 bases from J, leaving 8 bases between. As DNA, the CDR3 is TGTGCCAGCAGCTTGAGCAACCTTGAAGCTTTCTTT. It specifies CASSLSNLEAFF.

This clonotype was detected a few times. A much bigger clone sits one base away, suggesting this may be a read error. The rearrangement links TRBV6-1 to TRBJ2-7, with a weak D call TRBD2 (5 bases). Trimming took off 10 bases at V and 2 bases at J, with 6 bases between the two ends. The CDR3 is 10 amino acids. Per the germline V gene, CDR1 is MNHNS and CDR2 is SASEGT. DNA of the CDR3: TGTGCCACCGGGACCTACGAGCAGTACTTC. Encoded protein: CATGTYEQYF.